The 9 T cell receptor beta chains below all came from one sample that was sequenced in a study of blood T cell repertoires in COVID-19. Generated by immunoSEQ multiplex PCR, the TCRdb table keeps only in-frame clones and is missing some. This table holds roughly 290,000 clones, about 91% found once. The sample was peripheral blood. These receptors were taken from a woman aged 55-70 years with acute or convalescent COVID-19.

CDR3 sequence (DNA): TGTGCCAGCAGCTTAGATCTGGTAGCTGGGGCCAACGTCCTGACTTTC. This gives the protein CASSLDLVAGANVLTF. The rearrangement uses TRBV11-2 and TRBJ2-6, with D unresolved. The ends were cut back, 0 bases at V and 2 bases at J, with 8 bases in the middle. The CDR3 is 16 amino acids. Germline V gives CDR1 SGHAT, CDR2 FQNNGV.

The DNA for the CDR3 is TGTGCCAGCAGTCTAGGACAGGGACTGAACACCGGGGAGCTGTTTTTT. This codes for CASSLGQGLNTGELFF. J is TRBJ2-2 and V is TRBV2, with TRBD1 matching 8 bases. The CDR3 runs 16 residues. Per germline, CDR1 SNHLY and CDR2 FYNNEI. Unmatched junction bases numbered 6, after V lost 5 bases and J lost 1 base.

This rearrangement joins TRBV3-1 (or the pseudogene TRBV3-2) to TRBJ1-1; 9 bases align to TRBD1. Germline V CDR1 and CDR2: LGHDT, YNNKEL (reference sequence). The CDR3 has 13 amino acids. The V gene end was trimmed by 3 bases and the J gene end by 10 bases; junction bases not matched to a gene: 6. CDR3 bases: TGTGCCAGCAGCCAGGACAGGGGCCGGGGAGCTTTCTTT. Translated, it gives CASSQDRGRGAFF.

The rearrangement links TRBV4-2 to TRBJ2-1; 10 bases map to TRBD2. V gave up 0 bases and J gave up 5 bases; unmatched junction bases: 7. CDR3 length: 17 amino acids. Germline V gene lookup returns CDR1 LGHNA and CDR2 YNFKEQ. The CDR3 DNA sequence: TGTGCCAGCAGCCAAGACCTCACAGGGACTAGCGACAATGAGCAGTTCTTC. Residues: CASSQDLTGTSDNEQFF.

The gene calls are TRBV7-6 and TRBJ1-4; TRBD1 is a possible D gene (6 bases). The V gene lost 3 bases and the J gene lost 4 bases, with 6 bases spanning the gap. Germline CDR1 SGHVS, CDR2 FNYEAQ. The CDR3 covers 13 residues. The CDR3 spells CASSLDSNEKLFF. Written as DNA, the CDR3 is TGTGCCAGCAGCTTGGACAGTAATGAAAAACTGTTTTTT.

CDR3 nucleotides: TGTGCCAGCCGCTCAGGGGGTACCGACTATGGCTACACCTTC. Protein sequence: CASRSGGTDYGYTF. The chain links TRBV7-8 to TRBJ1-2; TRBD1 matches at 7 bases. V lost 8 bases, J lost 3 bases, and 9 bases stayed unmatched. Germline CDR1 reads SGHVS; CDR2 reads FQNEAQ. The CDR3 contains 14 residues.

The V call is TRBV19, the J call TRBJ1-3; no clear D. The CDR3 covers 14 residues. Germline CDR1 LNHDA, CDR2 SQIVND (reference sequence). Deletions cut 3 bases from V and 4 bases from J, with 10 bases between. The CDR3 region has the DNA TGTGCCAGTAGTATGCGGGATACCGGAAACACCATATATTTT. This codes for CASSMRDTGNTIYF. Full variable domain (outside the CDR3, taken from reference TRBV19 and TRBJ1-3): DGGITQSPKYLFRKEGQNVTLSCEQNLNHDAMYWYRQDPGQGLRLIYYSQIVNDFQKGDIAEGYSVSREKKESFPLTVTSAQKNPTAFYLCASSMRDTGNTIYFGEGSWLTVV.

The chain is built from TRBV7-6 and TRBJ2-7; the match to TRBD2 covers 13 bases. CDR1 SGHVS and CDR2 FNYEAQ come from the germline V gene. Trimming took 5 bases from V and 7 from J; bases not matched to a gene: 2. This CDR3 is built from 13 residues. CDR3 in amino acids: CASSKTSGREQYF. The CDR3 DNA sequence: TGTGCCAGCAGCAAGACTAGCGGGAGGGAGCAGTACTTC. The full variable domain, with the rest looked up from reference TRBV7-6 and TRBJ2-7, is GAGVSQSPRYKVTKRGQDVALRCDPISGHVSLYWYRQALGQGPEFLTYFNYEAQQDKSGLPNDRFSAERPEGSISTLTIQRTEQRDSAMYRCASSKTSGREQYFGPGTRLTVT.

This rearrangement joins TRBV19 to TRBJ1-1, with TRBD1 matching 11 bases. CDR3 length: 14 amino acids. With 1 base clipped from V and 11 bases from J, the junction kept 6 bases outside the gene matches. Germline V gene lookup returns CDR1 LNHDA and CDR2 SQIVND (reference sequence). The CDR3 reads CASSIAFGQGAAFF. The CDR3 DNA is TGTGCCAGTAGTATAGCCTTCGGACAGGGGGCCGCTTTCTTT.